Listed below are T cell receptor beta chains from one sample, sequenced in a study of breast tumors, draining lymph nodes, adjacent tissues. TCRdb called the multiplex PCR reads again in MiXCR, with one record for every CDR3 protein. The sample yields approximately 190,000 distinct CDR3 sequences, roughly 31% seen once. Sequences were obtained from axillary lymph node tissue. The receptors were sampled from a female donor with breast cancer. Some clones in this sample may be carry-over from other donors' samples. Each CDR3 is given with its conserved first and last residue. D genes are given only for firm matches. Size values are once, few and many counts, or a class for expanded clones, and some rows have none.

>TRBV3-1|TRBJ2-7|many|NA
CASSHSAYEQYF
TGTGCCAGCAGCCATAGCGCCTACGAGCAGTACTTC
>TRBV12-3/TRBV12-4|TRBJ2-5|many|NA
CASRLDTQETQYF
TGTGCCAGCAGATTGGACACCCAAGAGACCCAGTACTTC
>TRBV6-1|TRBJ2-7|many|TRBD1
CASSSRDRGVAREQYF
TGTGCCAGCAGTTCTCGGGACAGGGGGGTGGCTAGAGAGCAGTACTTC
>TRBV9|TRBJ2-1|NA|TRBD2
CARASSTSGRYEQFF
TGTGCTAGAGCGTCATCGACTAGCGGGCGATATGAGCAGTTCTTC
>TRBV6-5|TRBJ2-1|many|TRBD2
CASRAGVSSYNEQFF
TGTGCCAGCAGGGCGGGAGTGAGCTCCTACAATGAGCAGTTCTTC
>TRBV6-2/TRBV6-3|TRBJ2-7|NA|NA
CASSPRLGEQYF
TGTGCCAGCAGCCCTCGATTGGGGGAGCAGTACTTC
>TRBV19|TRBJ1-3|NA|TRBD1
CASSTGQGGRNTIYF
TGTGCCAGTAGTACCGGACAGGGGGGGAGAAACACCATATATTTT
>TRBV5-5|TRBJ2-3|NA|TRBD1
CASSLAGTGGTGTQYF
TGTGCCAGCAGCTTGGCCGGGACAGGGGGGACAGGTACGCAGTATTTT
>TRBV7-8|TRBJ1-1|few|NA
CASSPRGPNTEAFF
TGTGCCAGCAGCCCGAGGGGTCCGAACACTGAAGCTTTCTTT
>TRBV7-8|TRBJ1-2|NA|TRBD1
CASSYRGGGYTF
TGTGCCAGCAGCTACAGGGGAGGCGGCTACACCTTC
>TRBV2|TRBJ2-5|many|TRBD2
CASSGRGLAGKETQYF
TGTGCCAGCAGTGGCCGGGGACTAGCGGGAAAAGAGACCCAGTACTTC
>TRBV14|TRBJ2-5|NA|TRBD1
CASSQLKGQGRGETQYF
TGTGCCAGCAGCCAATTAAAGGGACAGGGGAGGGGAGAGACCCAGTACTTC
>TRBV11-2|TRBJ2-2|NA|TRBD2
CASSRGLVIGELFF
TGTGCCAGCAGCCGTGGACTAGTAATTGGGGAGCTGTTTTTT
>TRBV7-2|TRBJ2-1|many|TRBD1
CASSPRTGDNEQFF
TGTGCCAGCAGCCCCCGGACAGGGGACAATGAGCAGTTCTTC
>TRBV12-3/TRBV12-4|TRBJ2-1|many|NA
CASSSVNLEQFF
TGTGCCAGCAGTTCCGTGAACCTTGAGCAGTTCTTC
>TRBV15|TRBJ2-5|NA|NA
CATSSLEAEETQYF
TGTGCCACCAGCAGCTTAGAGGCCGAAGAGACCCAGTACTTC
>TRBV5-6|TRBJ2-3|NA|TRBD2
CASSPGPSAGGRDTQYF
TGTGCCAGCAGCCCGGGACCCTCAGCGGGGGGGCGAGATACGCAGTATTTT
>TRBV6-5|TRBJ2-7|many|NA
CASRGLDSYEQYF
TGTGCCAGCAGGGGACTGGACTCCTACGAGCAGTACTTC
>TRBV12-3/TRBV12-4|TRBJ2-3|many|NA
CASSLRPDTTDTQYF
TGTGCCAGCAGTTTAAGGCCCGACACCACAGATACGCAGTATTTT
>TRBV24-1|TRBJ1-5|NA|NA
CATRVQQPQHF
TGTGCCACCAGGGTCCAACAGCCCCAGCATTTT
>TRBV5-6|TRBJ2-7|many|NA
CASSLDRAGLYEQYF
TGTGCCAGCAGCTTGGACAGGGCCGGCCTCTACGAGCAGTACTTC
>TRBV28|TRBJ2-7|many|NA
CATAGGSGYEQYF
TGTGCCACCGCCGGGGGTTCGGGTTACGAGCAGTACTTC
>TRBV29-1|TRBJ1-1|few|NA
CSVEGRSTEAFF
TGCAGCGTTGAAGGGAGGTCCACTGAAGCTTTCTTT
>TRBV27|TRBJ2-1|NA|NA
CASSSLGGGRYEQFF
TGTGCCAGCAGTTCCCTTGGTGGGGGGCGGTATGAGCAGTTCTTC
>TRBV5-1|TRBJ1-4|many|NA
CATKWDSTNEKLFF
TGCGCCACCAAATGGGATTCTACTAATGAAAAACTGTTTTTT
>TRBV3-1|TRBJ2-5|many|TRBD2
CASSQGTSGETQYF
TGTGCCAGCAGCCAAGGGACTAGCGGGGAGACCCAGTACTTC
>TRBV4-2|TRBJ1-3|once|NA
CASSQGRDPNTGNTIYF
TGTGCCAGCAGCCAAGGGAGGGATCCGAATACTGGAAACACCATATATTTT
>TRBV18|TRBJ1-1|NA|NA
CASSPYRDPEAFF
TGTGCCAGCTCACCATACCGGGACCCTGAAGCTTTCTTT
>TRBV5-1|TRBJ2-2|few|NA
CASSKLDRPGEPFF
TGCGCCAGCAGCAAATTAGACAGGCCCGGGGAGCCGTTTTTT
>TRBV5-8|TRBJ2-5|many|NA
CASSLVGQETQYF
TGTGCCAGCAGCTTAGTGGGCCAAGAGACCCAGTACTTC
>TRBV4-3|TRBJ2-3|NA|TRBD2
CASSQDEASGGGTQYF
TGCGCCAGCAGCCAAGATGAAGCTAGCGGGGGAGGTACGCAGTATTTT
>TRBV20-1|TRBJ1-5|NA|TRBD1
CSGEERGRGQETQHF
TGCAGTGGGGAAGAGAGGGGGCGGGGGCAAGAGACCCAGCATTTT
>TRBV10-2|TRBJ1-1|once|NA
CASSEGWDTEAFF
TGCGCCAGCAGTGAAGGCTGGGACACTGAAGCTTTCTTT
>TRBV28|TRBJ1-2|many|TRBD1
CASEEGQLYGYTF
TGTGCCAGCGAAGAGGGACAGCTCTATGGCTACACCTTC
>TRBV6-2/TRBV6-3|TRBJ2-5|NA|NA
CASSTDSRETQYF
TGTGCCAGCAGTACGGACTCCAGAGAGACCCAGTACTTC
>TRBV20-1|TRBJ2-7|many|TRBD2
CSATRTSGSSYEQYF
TGCAGTGCTACCCGGACTAGCGGGAGCTCCTACGAGCAGTACTTC
>TRBV7-2|TRBJ1-2|many|NA
CASSLEGRWGYTF
TGTGCCAGCAGCTTAGAGGGGCGGTGGGGCTACACCTTC
>TRBV7-6|TRBJ2-7|many|TRBD1
CASSNRDRGTFGGEQYF
TGTGCCAGCAGCAATAGGGACAGGGGGACCTTCGGAGGGGAGCAGTACTTC
>TRBV28|TRBJ2-3|many|NA
CASNFRSSTDTQYF
TGTGCCAGCAACTTCCGCTCTAGCACAGATACGCAGTATTTT
>TRBV6-2/TRBV6-3|TRBJ1-5|NA|TRBD1
CASSYSPGQGADSNQPQHF
TGTGCCAGCAGTTACTCTCCCGGACAGGGGGCTGATAGCAATCAGCCCCAGCATTTT
>TRBV9|TRBJ2-1|many|TRBD1
CASSPRTGWAFNEQFF
TGTGCCAGCAGCCCTCGGACAGGGTGGGCTTTCAATGAGCAGTTCTTC
>TRBV20-1|TRBJ2-7|NA|TRBD1
CSARDRAYEQYF
TGCAGTGCCCGGGACAGAGCCTACGAGCAGTACTTC
>TRBV5-8|TRBJ1-2|NA|TRBD1
CASSIGQAPYGYTF
TGTGCCAGCAGCATCGGACAGGCACCCTATGGCTACACCTTC
>TRBV7-9|TRBJ1-1|NA|NA
CASSSSIEAFF
TGTGCCAGCAGCTCTTCAATCGAAGCTTTCTTT
>TRBV3-1|TRBJ2-7|many|NA
CASSQSLGEQYF
TGTGCCAGCAGCCAATCCCTGGGGGAGCAGTACTTC
>TRBV12-3/TRBV12-4|TRBJ1-2|many|NA
CASSISTYGYTF
TGTGCCAGCAGTATCTCCACGTATGGCTACACCTTC
>TRBV12-3/TRBV12-4|TRBJ2-5|many|NA
CASQGNSQETQYF
TGTGCCAGCCAGGGGAACTCTCAAGAGACCCAGTACTTC
>TRBV5-5|TRBJ2-1|many|TRBD1
CASSSTGAANEQFF
TGTGCCAGCAGCTCTACAGGGGCTGCCAATGAGCAGTTCTTC
>TRBV9|TRBJ2-1|many|NA
CASSPGGLGNTREQFF
TGTGCCAGCAGCCCCGGAGGGCTAGGCAACACAAGAGAGCAGTTCTTC